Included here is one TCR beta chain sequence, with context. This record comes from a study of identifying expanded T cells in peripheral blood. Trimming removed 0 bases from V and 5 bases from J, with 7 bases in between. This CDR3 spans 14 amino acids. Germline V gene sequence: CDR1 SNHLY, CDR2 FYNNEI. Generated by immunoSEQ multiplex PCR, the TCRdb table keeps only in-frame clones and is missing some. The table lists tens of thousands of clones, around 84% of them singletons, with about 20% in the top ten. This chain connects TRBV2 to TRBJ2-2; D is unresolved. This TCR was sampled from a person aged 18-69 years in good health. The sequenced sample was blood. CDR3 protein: CASSEAQGTGELFF. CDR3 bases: TGTGCCAGCAGTGAAGCACAAGGTACCGGGGAGCTGTTTTTT. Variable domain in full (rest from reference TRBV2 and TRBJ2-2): EPEVTQTPSHQVTQMGQEVILRCVPISNHLYFYWYRQILGQKVEFLVSFYNNEISEKSEIFDDQFSVERPDGSNFTLKIRSTKLEDSAMYFCASSEAQGTGELFFGEGSRLTVL.